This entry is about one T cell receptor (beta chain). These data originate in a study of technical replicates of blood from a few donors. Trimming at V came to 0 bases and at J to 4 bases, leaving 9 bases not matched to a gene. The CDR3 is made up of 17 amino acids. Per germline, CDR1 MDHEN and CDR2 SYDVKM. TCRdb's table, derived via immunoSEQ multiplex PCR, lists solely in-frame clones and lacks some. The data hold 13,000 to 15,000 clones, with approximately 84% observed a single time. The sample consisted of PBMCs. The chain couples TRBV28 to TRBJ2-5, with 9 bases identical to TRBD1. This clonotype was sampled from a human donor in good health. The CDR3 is CASSLWDRGQEGETQYF. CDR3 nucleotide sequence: TGTGCCAGCAGTTTATGGGACAGGGGCCAGGAAGGAGAGACCCAGTACTTC.